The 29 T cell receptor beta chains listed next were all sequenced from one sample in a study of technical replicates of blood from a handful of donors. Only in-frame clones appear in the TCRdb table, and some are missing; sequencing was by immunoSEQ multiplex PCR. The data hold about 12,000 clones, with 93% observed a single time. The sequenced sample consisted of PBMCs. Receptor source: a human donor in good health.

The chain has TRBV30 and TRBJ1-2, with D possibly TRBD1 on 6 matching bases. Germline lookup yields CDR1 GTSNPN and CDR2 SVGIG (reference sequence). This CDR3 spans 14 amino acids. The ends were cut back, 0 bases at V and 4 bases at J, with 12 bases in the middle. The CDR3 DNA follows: TGTGCCTGGAGTGTACTAGGGGGTGGCTATGGCTACACCTTC. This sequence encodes CAWSVLGGGYGYTF. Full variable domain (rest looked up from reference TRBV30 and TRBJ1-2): SQTIHQWPATLVQPVGSPLSLECTVEGTSNPNLYWYRQAAGRGLQLLFYSVGIGQISSEVPQNLSASRPQDRQFILSSKKLLLSDSGFYLCAWSVLGGGYGYTFGSGTRLTVV.

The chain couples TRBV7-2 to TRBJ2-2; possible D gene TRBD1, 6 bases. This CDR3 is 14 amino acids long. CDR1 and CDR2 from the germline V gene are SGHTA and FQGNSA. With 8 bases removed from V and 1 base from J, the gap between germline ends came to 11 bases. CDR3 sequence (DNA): TGTGCCAGCGGCCCACAGGGGAACACCGGGGAGCTGTTTTTT. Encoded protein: CASGPQGNTGELFF.

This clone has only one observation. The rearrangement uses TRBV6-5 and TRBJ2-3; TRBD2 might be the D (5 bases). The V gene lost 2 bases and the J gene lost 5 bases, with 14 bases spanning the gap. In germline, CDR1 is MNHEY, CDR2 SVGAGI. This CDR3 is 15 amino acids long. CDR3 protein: CASSYEGNAQDTQYF. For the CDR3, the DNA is TGTGCCAGCAGTTACGAGGGAAATGCACAAGATACGCAGTATTTT.

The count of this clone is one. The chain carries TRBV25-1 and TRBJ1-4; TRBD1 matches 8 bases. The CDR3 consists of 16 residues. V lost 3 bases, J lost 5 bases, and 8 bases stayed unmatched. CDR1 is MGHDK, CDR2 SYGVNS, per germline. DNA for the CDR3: TGTGCCAGCAGTGACGACCTTCGGACAGGGAATGAAAAACTGTTTTTT. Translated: CASSDDLRTGNEKLFF.

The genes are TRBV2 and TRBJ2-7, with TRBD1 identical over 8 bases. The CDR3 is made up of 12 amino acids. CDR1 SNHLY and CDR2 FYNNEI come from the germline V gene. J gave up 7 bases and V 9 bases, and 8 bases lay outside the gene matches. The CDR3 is CASRQGAGEQYF. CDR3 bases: TGTGCCAGTCGGCAGGGGGCGGGGGAGCAGTACTTC.

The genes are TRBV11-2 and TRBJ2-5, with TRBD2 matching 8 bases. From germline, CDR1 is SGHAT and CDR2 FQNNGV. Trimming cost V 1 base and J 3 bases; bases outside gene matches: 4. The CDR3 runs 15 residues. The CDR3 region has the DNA TGTGCCAGCAGCTTAGCCAGCGGGGGAAAAGAGACCCAGTACTTC. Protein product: CASSLASGGKETQYF. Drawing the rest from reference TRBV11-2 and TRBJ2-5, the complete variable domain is EAGVAQSPRYKIIEKRQSVAFWCNPISGHATLYWYQQILGQGPKLLIQFQNNGVVDDSQLPKDRFSAERLKGVDSTLKIQPAKLEDSAVYLCASSLASGGKETQYFGPGTRLLVL.

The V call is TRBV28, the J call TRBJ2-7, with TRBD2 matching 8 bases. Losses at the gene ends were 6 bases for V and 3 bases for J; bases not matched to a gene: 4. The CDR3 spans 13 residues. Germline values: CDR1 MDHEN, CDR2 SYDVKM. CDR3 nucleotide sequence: TGTGCCAGCAGCCCGGGACTAGTCTACGAGCAGTACTTC. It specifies CASSPGLVYEQYF.

This CDR3 reads CASSQGSSGNTIYF. The CDR3 DNA reads TGTGCCAGTAGCCAGGGGAGCTCTGGAAACACCATATATTTT. This chain joins TRBV19 and TRBJ1-3; a weak D match, TRBD1 (6 bases). Per the germline V gene, CDR1 is LNHDA and CDR2 is SQIVND (reference sequence). Trimming took off 6 bases at V and 0 bases at J, with 9 bases between the two ends. The CDR3 length is 14 residues.

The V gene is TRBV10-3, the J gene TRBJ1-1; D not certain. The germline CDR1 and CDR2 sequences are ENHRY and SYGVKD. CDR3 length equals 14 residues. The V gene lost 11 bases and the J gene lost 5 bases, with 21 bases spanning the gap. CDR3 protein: CASGGSPTGTEAFF. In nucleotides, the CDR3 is TGTGCCTCGGGAGGCAGTCCTACCGGAACTGAAGCTTTCTTT.

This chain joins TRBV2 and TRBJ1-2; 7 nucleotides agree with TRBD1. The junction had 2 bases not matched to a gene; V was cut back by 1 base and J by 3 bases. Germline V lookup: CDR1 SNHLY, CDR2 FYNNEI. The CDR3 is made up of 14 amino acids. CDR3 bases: TGTGCCAGCAGTGAAGGGACAGGCTACTATGGCTACACCTTC. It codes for CASSEGTGYYGYTF.

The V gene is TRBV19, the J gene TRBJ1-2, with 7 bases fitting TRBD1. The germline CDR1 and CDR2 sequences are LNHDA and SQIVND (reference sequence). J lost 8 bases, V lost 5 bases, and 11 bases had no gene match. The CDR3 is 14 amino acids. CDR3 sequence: CASSSIRQGSGYTF. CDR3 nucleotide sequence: TGTGCCAGTAGTTCTATACGACAGGGAAGCGGCTACACCTTC. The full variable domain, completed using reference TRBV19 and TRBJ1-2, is DGGITQSPKYLFRKEGQNVTLSCEQNLNHDAMYWYRQDPGQGLRLIYYSQIVNDFQKGDIAEGYSVSREKKESFPLTVTSAQKNPTAFYLCASSSIRQGSGYTFGSGTRLTVV.

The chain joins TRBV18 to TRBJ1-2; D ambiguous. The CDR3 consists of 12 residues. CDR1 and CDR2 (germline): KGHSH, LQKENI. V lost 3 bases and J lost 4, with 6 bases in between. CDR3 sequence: CASSPSVYGYTF. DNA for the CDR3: TGTGCCAGCTCACCCTCTGTCTATGGCTACACCTTC.

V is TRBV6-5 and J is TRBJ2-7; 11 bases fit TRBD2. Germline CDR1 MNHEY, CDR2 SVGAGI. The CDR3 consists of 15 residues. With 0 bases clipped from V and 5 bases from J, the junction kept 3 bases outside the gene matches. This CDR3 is CASSYSGLADHEQYF. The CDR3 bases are TGTGCCAGCAGTTACTCGGGACTAGCGGACCACGAGCAGTACTTC.

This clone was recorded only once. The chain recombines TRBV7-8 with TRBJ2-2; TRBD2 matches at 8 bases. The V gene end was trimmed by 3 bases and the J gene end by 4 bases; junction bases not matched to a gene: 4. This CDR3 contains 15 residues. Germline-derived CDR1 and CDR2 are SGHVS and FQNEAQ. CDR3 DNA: TGTGCCAGCAGCTTTTCGACTAGCGTCACCGGGGAGCTGTTTTTT. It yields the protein CASSFSTSVTGELFF.

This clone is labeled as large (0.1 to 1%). CDR3 protein: CASSILAGGSGGDEQYF. The CDR3 bases are TGTGCCAGTAGTATCCTAGCGGGAGGGTCAGGAGGAGATGAGCAGTACTTC. V usage is TRBV19 and J usage is TRBJ2-7; 12 bases agree with TRBD2. There are 17 residues in the CDR3. Looked up from germline, CDR1 is LNHDA and CDR2 is SQIVND (reference sequence). V dropped 3 bases and J dropped 7; count of bases not matched to a gene: 13.

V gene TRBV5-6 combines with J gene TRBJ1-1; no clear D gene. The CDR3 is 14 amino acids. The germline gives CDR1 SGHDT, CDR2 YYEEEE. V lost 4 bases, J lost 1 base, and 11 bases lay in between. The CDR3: CASSPDPGNTEAFF. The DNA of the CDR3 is TGTGCCAGCAGCCCCGACCCAGGGAACACTGAAGCTTTCTTT.

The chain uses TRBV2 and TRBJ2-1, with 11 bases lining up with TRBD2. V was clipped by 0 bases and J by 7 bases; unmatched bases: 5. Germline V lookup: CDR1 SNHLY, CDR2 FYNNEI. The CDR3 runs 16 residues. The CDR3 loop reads CASSEARTSGSNEQFF. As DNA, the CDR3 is TGTGCCAGCAGTGAAGCAAGAACTAGCGGGAGTAATGAGCAGTTCTTC.

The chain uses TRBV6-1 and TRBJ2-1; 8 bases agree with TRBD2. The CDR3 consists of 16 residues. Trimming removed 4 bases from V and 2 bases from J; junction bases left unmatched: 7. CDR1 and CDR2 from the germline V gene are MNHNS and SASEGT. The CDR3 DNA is TGTGCCAGCAGTGGACCCACTAGCGGAGCCTACAATGAGCAGTTCTTC. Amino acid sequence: CASSGPTSGAYNEQFF.

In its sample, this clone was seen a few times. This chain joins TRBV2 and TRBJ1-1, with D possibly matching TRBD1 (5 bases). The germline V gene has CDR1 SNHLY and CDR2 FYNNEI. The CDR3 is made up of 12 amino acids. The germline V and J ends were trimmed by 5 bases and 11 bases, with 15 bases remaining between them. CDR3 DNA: TGTGCCAGCAGTCAACAGGCGTTTGAGGCTTTCTTT. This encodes CASSQQAFEAFF. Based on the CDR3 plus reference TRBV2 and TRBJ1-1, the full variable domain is EPEVTQTPSHQVTQMGQEVILRCVPISNHLYFYWYRQILGQKVEFLVSFYNNEISEKSEIFDDQFSVERPDGSNFTLKIRSTKLEDSAMYFCASSQQAFEAFFGQGTRLTVV.

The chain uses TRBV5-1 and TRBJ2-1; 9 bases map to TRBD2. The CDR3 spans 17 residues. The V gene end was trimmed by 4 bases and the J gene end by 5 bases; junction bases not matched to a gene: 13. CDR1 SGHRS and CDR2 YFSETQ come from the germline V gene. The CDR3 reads CASSTGLAPANHNEQFF. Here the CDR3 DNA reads TGCGCCAGCAGCACCGGACTAGCGCCAGCAAACCACAATGAGCAGTTCTTC.

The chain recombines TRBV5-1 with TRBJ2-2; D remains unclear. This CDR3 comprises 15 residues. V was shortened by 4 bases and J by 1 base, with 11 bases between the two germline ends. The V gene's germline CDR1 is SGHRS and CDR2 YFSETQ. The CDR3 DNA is TGCGCCAGCAGCCCCTTAGAAAAGAACACCGGGGAGCTGTTTTTT. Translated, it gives CASSPLEKNTGELFF.

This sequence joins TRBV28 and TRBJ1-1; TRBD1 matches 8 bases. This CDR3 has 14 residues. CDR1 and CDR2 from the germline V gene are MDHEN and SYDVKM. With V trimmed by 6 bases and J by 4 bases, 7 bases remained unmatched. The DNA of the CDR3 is TGTGCCAGCAGAAGACAGGGGTTGGGCACTGAAGCTTTCTTT. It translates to CASRRQGLGTEAFF.

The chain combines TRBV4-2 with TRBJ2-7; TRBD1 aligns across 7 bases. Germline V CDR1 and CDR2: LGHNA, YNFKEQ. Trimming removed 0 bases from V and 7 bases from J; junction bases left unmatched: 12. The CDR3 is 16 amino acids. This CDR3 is CASSQDRVGGLGEQYF. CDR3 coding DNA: TGTGCCAGCAGCCAAGATCGGGTAGGGGGCTTGGGGGAGCAGTACTTC.

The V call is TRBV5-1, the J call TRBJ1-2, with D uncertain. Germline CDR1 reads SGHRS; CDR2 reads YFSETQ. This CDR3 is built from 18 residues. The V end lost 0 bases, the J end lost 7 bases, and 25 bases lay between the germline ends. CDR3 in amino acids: CASSLASWAEGVFGGYTF. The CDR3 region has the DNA TGCGCCAGCAGCTTGGCATCTTGGGCCGAGGGTGTTTTCGGTGGCTACACCTTC. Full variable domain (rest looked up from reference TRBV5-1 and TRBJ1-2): KAGVTQTPRYLIKTRGQQVTLSCSPISGHRSVSWYQQTPGQGLQFLFEYFSETQRNKGNFPGRFSGRQFSNSRSEMNVSTLELGDSALYLCASSLASWAEGVFGGYTFGSGTRLTVV.

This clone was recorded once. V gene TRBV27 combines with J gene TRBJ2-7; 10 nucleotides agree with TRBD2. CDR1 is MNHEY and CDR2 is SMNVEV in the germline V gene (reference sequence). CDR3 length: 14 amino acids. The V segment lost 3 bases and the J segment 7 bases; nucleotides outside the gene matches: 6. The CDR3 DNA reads TGTGCCAGCAGTTTCTTAGCGGGAGGTCGAGAGCAGTACTTC. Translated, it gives CASSFLAGGREQYF.

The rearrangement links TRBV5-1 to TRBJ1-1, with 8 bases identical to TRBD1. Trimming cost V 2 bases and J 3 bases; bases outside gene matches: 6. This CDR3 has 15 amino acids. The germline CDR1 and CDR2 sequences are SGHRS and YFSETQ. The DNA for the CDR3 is TGCGCCAGCAGCTTCCAGGGGGCTGTGGACACTGAAGCTTTCTTT. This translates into CASSFQGAVDTEAFF.

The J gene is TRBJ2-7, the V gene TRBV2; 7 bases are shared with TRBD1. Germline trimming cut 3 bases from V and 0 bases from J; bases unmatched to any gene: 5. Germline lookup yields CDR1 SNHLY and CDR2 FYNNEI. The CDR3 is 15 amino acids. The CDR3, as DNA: TGTGCCAGCAGTGACGACAGGGTTGGCTCCTACGAGCAGTACTTC. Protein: CASSDDRVGSYEQYF.

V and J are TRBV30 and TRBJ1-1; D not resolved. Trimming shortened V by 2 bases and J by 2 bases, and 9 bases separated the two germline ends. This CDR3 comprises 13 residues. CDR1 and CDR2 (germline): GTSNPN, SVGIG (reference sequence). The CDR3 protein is CAWSPGLNTEAFF. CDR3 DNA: TGTGCCTGGAGTCCAGGACTTAACACTGAAGCTTTCTTT.

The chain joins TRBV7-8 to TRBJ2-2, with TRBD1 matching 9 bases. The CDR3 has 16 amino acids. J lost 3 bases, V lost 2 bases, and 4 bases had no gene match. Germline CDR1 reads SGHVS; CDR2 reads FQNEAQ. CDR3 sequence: CASSLNRGQDTGELFF. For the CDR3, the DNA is TGTGCCAGCAGCTTAAACAGGGGGCAAGACACCGGGGAGCTGTTTTTT.